The 27 T cell receptor beta chains listed next were all sequenced from one sample in a study of monozygotic twins with cystic fibrosis. The protocol was immunoSEQ multiplex PCR, while the TCRdb copy is restricted to in-frame clones and leaves out a portion. Of more than 12,000 clones in the sample, approximately 84% were seen once. The specimen was blood. These TCRs come from a boy younger than 18 with cystic fibrosis.

This chain uses TRBV5-1 with TRBJ1-5; D perhaps matches TRBD1 (5 bases). V dropped 5 bases and J dropped 0 bases, with 15 bases sitting between them. Germline V gene data show CDR1 as SGHRS and CDR2 as YFSETQ. This CDR3 has 16 residues. CDR3 DNA: TGCGCCAGCAGTGAGACAGAGGACTATAGCAATCAGCCCCAGCATTTT. Translated, it gives CASSETEDYSNQPQHF.

V and J are TRBV18 and TRBJ1-3; no reliable D call. The germline V and J ends were trimmed by 3 bases and 0 bases, with 15 bases remaining between them. CDR1 KGHSH and CDR2 LQKENI come from the germline V gene. The CDR3 is made up of 17 amino acids. In nucleotides, the CDR3 is TGTGCCAGCTCACCGTATATGCGGGAGAGCTCTGGAAACACCATATATTTT. As protein: CASSPYMRESSGNTIYF. The whole variable domain, remainder taken from reference TRBV18 and TRBJ1-3, is NAGVMQNPRHLVRRRGQEARLRCSPMKGHSHVYWYRQLPEEGLKFMVYLQKENIIDESGMPKERFSAEFPKEGPSILRIQQVVRGDSAAYFCASSPYMRESSGNTIYFGEGSWLTVV.

V gene TRBV10-3 combines with J gene TRBJ1-2; a weak D match, TRBD1 (6 bases). V dropped 6 bases and J dropped 6 bases, with 14 bases sitting between them. CDR1 ENHRY and CDR2 SYGVKD come from the germline V gene. The length of the CDR3 is 13 residues. The CDR3 protein is CAIRSGGLDGYTF. DNA of the CDR3: TGTGCCATCAGGTCCGGGGGCTTGGATGGCTACACCTTC.

This clone came up a few times. The rearrangement uses TRBV2 and TRBJ2-7; D gene ambiguous. The CDR3 runs to 14 residues. CDR1 and CDR2 from the germline V gene are SNHLY and FYNNEI. V was shortened by 4 bases and J by 5 bases, with 15 bases between the two germline ends. CDR3 protein: CASSAQPYRDEQYF. The CDR3 DNA sequence: TGTGCCAGCAGTGCGCAACCCTACCGGGACGAGCAGTACTTC.

V and J are TRBV15 and TRBJ2-5; D not resolved. V dropped 0 bases and J dropped 5 bases, with 4 bases sitting between them. The CDR3 spans 12 residues. CDR1 and CDR2 from the germline V gene are LNHNV and YYDKDF (reference sequence). The CDR3 protein is CATSRDFETQYF. In nucleotides, the CDR3 is TGTGCCACCAGCAGAGATTTTGAGACCCAGTACTTC.

This clone was seen a few times. The V and J genes are TRBV27 and TRBJ1-3; maybe TRBD1 (5 bases). Looked up from germline, CDR1 is MNHEY and CDR2 is SMNVEV (reference sequence). The CDR3 runs to 19 residues. The V end was cut by 4 bases, the J end by 1 base, with 23 bases between. For the CDR3, the DNA is TGTGCCAGCAGTTACAGGCCGGAAAGGACACAATCGTCTGGAAACACCATATATTTT. Its translation: CASSYRPERTQSSGNTIYF.

The chain is built from TRBV15 and TRBJ1-1; D gene ambiguous. The CDR3 covers 13 residues. V gave up 5 bases and J gave up 1 base, with 8 bases separating them. Germline CDR1 and CDR2: LNHNV and YYDKDF (reference sequence). This chain's CDR3 is CATSPQENTEAFF. The CDR3, as DNA: TGTGCCACCAGCCCGCAAGAGAACACTGAAGCTTTCTTT.

This clone was seen a few times. This chain uses TRBV30 with TRBJ1-1; 7 nucleotides align to TRBD1. V was clipped by 5 bases and J by 6 bases; unmatched bases: 9. The CDR3 runs to 13 residues. From germline, CDR1 is GTSNPN and CDR2 SVGIG (reference sequence). The CDR3 DNA sequence: TGTGCCTGGCAACAACAGGGGAGGGCTGAAGCTTTCTTT. This encodes CAWQQQGRAEAFF.

The chain recombines TRBV9 with TRBJ2-3; 13 nucleotides line up with TRBD2. V dropped 4 bases and J dropped 6; count of bases not matched to a gene: 8. CDR1 and CDR2 (germline): SGDLS, YYNGEE. The CDR3 contains 16 residues. CDR3 in DNA: TGTGCCAGCAGCTCCCGGACTAGCGGGAGAACGGATACGCAGTATTTT. The encoded protein is CASSSRTSGRTDTQYF.

J is TRBJ1-1 and V is TRBV5-1; D is undetermined. Germline-derived CDR1 and CDR2 are SGHRS and YFSETQ. The CDR3 totals 14 residues. V was shortened by 4 bases and J by 5 bases, with 15 bases between the two germline ends. The CDR3 region is CASSTVAGGTEAFF. The DNA for the CDR3 is TGCGCCAGCAGCACGGTGGCAGGTGGGACTGAAGCTTTCTTT. The full variable domain, with the rest looked up from reference TRBV5-1 and TRBJ1-1, is KAGVTQTPRYLIKTRGQQVTLSCSPISGHRSVSWYQQTPGQGLQFLFEYFSETQRNKGNFPGRFSGRQFSNSRSEMNVSTLELGDSALYLCASSTVAGGTEAFFGQGTRLTVV.

The chain joins TRBV5-4 to TRBJ2-5; D is perhaps TRBD2 (6 bases). V was shortened by 0 bases and J by 5 bases, with 11 bases between the two germline ends. Germline loops: CDR1 SGHNT, CDR2 YYREEE (reference sequence). The CDR3 is made up of 14 amino acids. In DNA, the CDR3 is TGTGCCAGCAGCTTGGTCGGCGGGGTCGAGACCCAGTACTTC. It encodes CASSLVGGVETQYF.

The chain uses TRBV7-9 and TRBJ2-7, with 7 bases fitting TRBD1. Germline CDR1 is SEHNR and CDR2 is FQNEAQ (reference sequence). The CDR3 spans 14 residues. The V and J ends lost 8 bases and 2 bases, in that order; junction bases with no gene match: 9. For the CDR3, the DNA is TGTGCCAGCGACAACCCAGGACAGGCCTACGAGCAGTACTTC. As protein: CASDNPGQAYEQYF.

This chain uses TRBV19 with TRBJ1-4; 8 nucleotides line up with TRBD1. This CDR3 has 18 residues. Germline V gives CDR1 LNHDA, CDR2 SQIVND (reference sequence). V lost 4 bases, J lost 0 bases, and 10 bases stayed unmatched. The CDR3 sequence is CASSTLSTGDATNEKLFF. The CDR3 DNA follows: TGTGCCAGTAGTACACTATCGACAGGGGATGCAACTAATGAAAAACTGTTTTTT.

The V call is TRBV28, the J call TRBJ2-1, with 7 bases that match TRBD1. This CDR3 has 14 residues. Losses at the gene ends were 8 bases for V and 7 bases for J; bases not matched to a gene: 11. Germline CDR1 is MDHEN and CDR2 is SYDVKM. The CDR3 DNA follows: TGTGCCAGCTTCGACAGGGATGGTGCAAATGAGCAGTTCTTC. Amino acid sequence: CASFDRDGANEQFF.

V gene TRBV6-5 combines with J gene TRBJ1-1; D is undetermined. The ends were cut back, 0 bases at V and 0 bases at J, with 8 bases in the middle. Germline V lookup: CDR1 MNHEY, CDR2 SVGAGI. The CDR3 covers 15 residues. CDR3 residues: CASSYSTLLNTEAFF. CDR3 coding DNA: TGTGCCAGCAGTTACTCGACTTTACTGAACACTGAAGCTTTCTTT.

V and J are TRBV27 and TRBJ2-3; D is possibly TRBD1 (6 bases). V was pared by 5 bases and J by 1 base, with 16 bases between. Germline-derived CDR1 and CDR2 are MNHEY and SMNVEV (reference sequence). The CDR3 length is 16 residues. The CDR3 DNA reads TGTGCCAGCAGTCTCCGGACAGATTTACGCACAGATACGCAGTATTTT. Translating it yields CASSLRTDLRTDTQYF.

Only a few counts were recorded for this clone. This chain connects TRBV30 to TRBJ1-5; D remains unclear. V was pared by 5 bases and J by 4 bases, with 12 bases between. This CDR3 has 13 residues. The germline V gene encodes CDR1 GTSNPN and CDR2 SVGIG (reference sequence). CDR3 coding DNA: TGTGCCTGGGCAAGAGATGGAAATCAGCCCCAGCATTTT. Translated: CAWARDGNQPQHF.

This CDR3 is CASSEGLGGNEQFF. The CDR3, as DNA: TGTGCCAGCAGTGAGGGGCTTGGGGGCAATGAGCAGTTCTTC. The chain combines TRBV2 with TRBJ2-1; D possibly matches TRBD1 or TRBD2 (5 bases each). Germline V lookup: CDR1 SNHLY, CDR2 FYNNEI. Deletions cut 3 bases from V and 6 bases from J, with 12 bases between. The CDR3 length is 14 residues.

V usage is TRBV2 and J usage is TRBJ1-3; 9 bases fit TRBD1. Unmatched junction bases numbered 7, after V lost 6 bases and J lost 4 bases. The CDR3 runs to 15 residues. The germline gives CDR1 SNHLY, CDR2 FYNNEI. CDR3 protein: CASRTRQGDGNTIYF. For the CDR3, the DNA is TGTGCCAGCAGAACTAGACAGGGGGACGGAAACACCATATATTTT. Combining the CDR3 with reference TRBV2 and TRBJ1-3 gives the whole variable domain EPEVTQTPSHQVTQMGQEVILRCVPISNHLYFYWYRQILGQKVEFLVSFYNNEISEKSEIFDDQFSVERPDGSNFTLKIRSTKLEDSAMYFCASRTRQGDGNTIYFGEGSWLTVV.

The chain is built from TRBV5-1 and TRBJ2-2; TRBD1 might be the D (6 bases). Trimming left V 4 bases short and J 1 base short, with 11 bases between. CDR3 length: 15 residues. Germline loops: CDR1 SGHRS, CDR2 YFSETQ. The CDR3 coding sequence is TGCGCCAGCAGCCTAGGACAGCAGAACACCGGGGAGCTGTTTTTT. It codes for CASSLGQQNTGELFF. Supplemented by reference TRBV5-1 and TRBJ2-2, the full variable domain reads KAGVTQTPRYLIKTRGQQVTLSCSPISGHRSVSWYQQTPGQGLQFLFEYFSETQRNKGNFPGRFSGRQFSNSRSEMNVSTLELGDSALYLCASSLGQQNTGELFFGEGSRLTVL.

V and J are TRBV27 and TRBJ2-3; no clear D gene. This CDR3 is built from 14 residues. Germline V gene sequence: CDR1 MNHEY, CDR2 SMNVEV (reference sequence). V was shortened by 5 bases and J by 3 bases, with 12 bases between the two germline ends. The CDR3: CASSLWSGTDTQYF. The CDR3, as DNA: TGTGCCAGCAGTCTCTGGTCCGGTACAGATACGCAGTATTTT.

This clone turned up a few times. The chain has TRBV10-2 and TRBJ2-5; TRBD1 aligns across 8 bases. The V segment lost 2 bases and the J segment 6 bases; nucleotides outside the gene matches: 8. The CDR3 has 15 residues. CDR1 is WSHSY and CDR2 is SAAADI in the germline V gene. The DNA for the CDR3 is TGCGCCAGCAGTGAGCCCTGGACAGGGAAGAAGACCCAGTACTTC. Encoded protein: CASSEPWTGKKTQYF.

The V gene is TRBV11-2, the J gene TRBJ1-1, with D maybe TRBD1 (6 bases). Germline CDR1 SGHAT, CDR2 FQNNGV. Deletions cut 7 bases from V and 0 bases from J, with 12 bases between. This CDR3 has 14 residues. This CDR3 is CASIRGRVNTEAFF. CDR3 DNA sequence: TGTGCCAGCATCAGGGGTCGCGTGAACACTGAAGCTTTCTTT.

V is TRBV27 and J is TRBJ2-7; D might be TRBD1 (6 bases). Germline-derived CDR1 and CDR2 are MNHEY and SMNVEV (reference sequence). The V gene lost 6 bases and the J gene lost 1 base, with 13 bases spanning the gap. The CDR3 has 14 amino acids. The CDR3 DNA follows: TGTGCCAGCAGAGAACAGGGTTTATCCTACGAGCAGTACTTC. This codes for CASREQGLSYEQYF.

This sequence joins TRBV29-1 and TRBJ2-7; TRBD1 matches at 7 bases. The CDR3 length is 15 residues. With 3 bases clipped from V and 1 base from J, the junction kept 9 bases outside the gene matches. From germline, CDR1 is SQVTM and CDR2 ANQGSEA. CDR3 residues: CSVETTQGMSYEQYF. CDR3 sequence (DNA): TGCAGCGTTGAGACAACACAGGGGATGTCCTACGAGCAGTACTTC.

J is TRBJ2-5 and V is TRBV11-2, with D unresolved. This CDR3 has 13 amino acids. V dropped 6 bases and J dropped 5 bases, with 13 bases sitting between them. Germline values: CDR1 SGHAT, CDR2 FQNNGV. CDR3 sequence (DNA): TGTGCCAGCAGACATTATAGGGCTGAGACCCAGTACTTC. This encodes CASRHYRAETQYF.

The V and J genes are TRBV30 and TRBJ2-3; D is possibly TRBD1 (6 bases). Germline V gene data show CDR1 as GTSNPN and CDR2 as SVGIG (reference sequence). V shed 6 bases and J shed 2 bases, with 12 bases lying between them. This CDR3 contains 13 residues. This chain's CDR3 is CACRGYVTDTQYF. The CDR3 bases are TGTGCCTGCAGGGGATATGTCACAGATACGCAGTATTTT.